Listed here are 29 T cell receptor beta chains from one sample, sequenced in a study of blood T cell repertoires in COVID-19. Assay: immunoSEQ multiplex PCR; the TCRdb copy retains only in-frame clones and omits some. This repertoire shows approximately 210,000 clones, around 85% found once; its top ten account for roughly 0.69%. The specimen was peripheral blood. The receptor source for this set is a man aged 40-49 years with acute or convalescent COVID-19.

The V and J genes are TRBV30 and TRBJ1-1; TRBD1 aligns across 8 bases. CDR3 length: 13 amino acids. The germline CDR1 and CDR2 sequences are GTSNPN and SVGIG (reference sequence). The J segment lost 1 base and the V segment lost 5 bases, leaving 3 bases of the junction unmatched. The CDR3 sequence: CAWEQGGNTEAFF. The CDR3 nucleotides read TGTGCCTGGGAACAGGGGGGGAACACTGAAGCTTTCTTT.

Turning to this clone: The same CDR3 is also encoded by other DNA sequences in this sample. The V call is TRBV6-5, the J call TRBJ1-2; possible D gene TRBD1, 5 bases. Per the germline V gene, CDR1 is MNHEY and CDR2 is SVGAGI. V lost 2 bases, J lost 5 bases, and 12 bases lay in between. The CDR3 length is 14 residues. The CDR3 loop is CASSYGGAGYGYTF. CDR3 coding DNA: TGTGCCAGCAGTTACGGGGGTGCGGGGTATGGCTACACCTTC.

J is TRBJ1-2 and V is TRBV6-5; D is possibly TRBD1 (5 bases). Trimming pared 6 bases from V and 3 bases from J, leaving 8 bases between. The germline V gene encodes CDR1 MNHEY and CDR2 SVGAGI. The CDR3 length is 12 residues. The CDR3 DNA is TGTGCCAGCAGATCCAGGGACTATGGCTACACCTTC. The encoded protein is CASRSRDYGYTF.

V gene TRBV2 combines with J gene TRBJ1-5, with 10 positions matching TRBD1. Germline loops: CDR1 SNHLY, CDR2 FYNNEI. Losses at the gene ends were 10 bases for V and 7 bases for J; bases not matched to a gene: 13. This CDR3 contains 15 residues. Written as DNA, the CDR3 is TGTGCCACCCACAATCGGACAGGGGGACTGCAGCCCCAGCATTTT. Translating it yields CATHNRTGGLQPQHF.

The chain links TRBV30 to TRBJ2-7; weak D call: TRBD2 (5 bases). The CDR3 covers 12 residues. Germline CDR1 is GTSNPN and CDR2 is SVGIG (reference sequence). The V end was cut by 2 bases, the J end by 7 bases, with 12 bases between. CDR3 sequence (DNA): TGTGCCTGGAGTATCAAACTAGGGGAGCAGTACTTC. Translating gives CAWSIKLGEQYF.

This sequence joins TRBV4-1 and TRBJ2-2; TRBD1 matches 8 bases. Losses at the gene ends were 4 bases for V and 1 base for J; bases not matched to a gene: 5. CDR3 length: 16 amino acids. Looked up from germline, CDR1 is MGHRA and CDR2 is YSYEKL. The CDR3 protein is CASSLTGAQNTGELFF. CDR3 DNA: TGCGCCAGCAGCCTGACAGGGGCCCAGAACACCGGGGAGCTGTTTTTT.

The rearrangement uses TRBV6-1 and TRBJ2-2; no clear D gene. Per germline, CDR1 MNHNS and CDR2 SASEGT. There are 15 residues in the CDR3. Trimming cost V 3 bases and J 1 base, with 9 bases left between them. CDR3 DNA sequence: TGTGCCAGCAGTGATTTGGCTGAGAACACCGGGGAGCTGTTTTTT. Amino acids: CASSDLAENTGELFF.

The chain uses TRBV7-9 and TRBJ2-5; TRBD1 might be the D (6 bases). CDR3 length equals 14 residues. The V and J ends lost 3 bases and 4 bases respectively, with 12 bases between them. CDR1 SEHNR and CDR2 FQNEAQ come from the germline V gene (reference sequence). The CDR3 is CASSFIQGPETQYF. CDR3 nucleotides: TGTGCCAGCAGCTTCATACAGGGTCCAGAGACCCAGTACTTC.

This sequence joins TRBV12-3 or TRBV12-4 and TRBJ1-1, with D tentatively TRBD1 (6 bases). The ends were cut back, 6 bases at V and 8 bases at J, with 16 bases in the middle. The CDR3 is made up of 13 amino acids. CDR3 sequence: CASSHRQEKEAFF. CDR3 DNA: TGTGCCAGCAGCCACAGACAGGAGAAAGAAGCTTTCTTT.

The CDR3 reads CASSLGTVPLNTEAFF. In DNA, the CDR3 is TGCGCCAGCAGCTTGGGGACAGTTCCCCTGAACACTGAAGCTTTCTTT. V usage is TRBV5-1 and J usage is TRBJ1-1, with D perhaps matching TRBD1 (6 bases). The germline V gene encodes CDR1 SGHRS and CDR2 YFSETQ. Trimming shortened V by 0 bases and J by 0 bases, and 12 bases separated the two germline ends. This CDR3 is 16 amino acids long.

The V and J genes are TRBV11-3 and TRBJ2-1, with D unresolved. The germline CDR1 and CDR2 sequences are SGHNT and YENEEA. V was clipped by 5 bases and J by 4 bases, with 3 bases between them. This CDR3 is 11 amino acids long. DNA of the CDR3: TGTGCCAGCAGCCAATACAATGAGCAGTTCTTC. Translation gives CASSQYNEQFF.

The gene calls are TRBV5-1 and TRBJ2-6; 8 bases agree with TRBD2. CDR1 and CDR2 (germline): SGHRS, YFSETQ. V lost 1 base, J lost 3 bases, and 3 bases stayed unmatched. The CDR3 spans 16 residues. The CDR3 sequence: CASSLTTSGGANVLTF. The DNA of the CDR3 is TGCGCCAGCAGCTTGACTACTAGCGGTGGGGCCAACGTCCTGACTTTC.

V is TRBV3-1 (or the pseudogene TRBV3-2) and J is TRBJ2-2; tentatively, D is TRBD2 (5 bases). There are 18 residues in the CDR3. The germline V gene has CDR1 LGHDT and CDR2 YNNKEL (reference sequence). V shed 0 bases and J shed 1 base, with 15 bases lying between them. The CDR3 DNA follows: TGTGCCAGCAGCCAAGAACTCGGACTCCGCAAGAACACCGGGGAGCTGTTTTTT. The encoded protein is CASSQELGLRKNTGELFF.

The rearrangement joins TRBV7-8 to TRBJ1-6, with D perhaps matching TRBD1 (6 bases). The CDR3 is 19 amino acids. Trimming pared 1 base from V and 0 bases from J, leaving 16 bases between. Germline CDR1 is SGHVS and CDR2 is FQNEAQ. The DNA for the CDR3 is TGTGCCAGCAGCTTAGGGCAGGGGCCGAACCCCTCCTATAATTCACCCCTCCACTTT. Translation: CASSLGQGPNPSYNSPLHF.

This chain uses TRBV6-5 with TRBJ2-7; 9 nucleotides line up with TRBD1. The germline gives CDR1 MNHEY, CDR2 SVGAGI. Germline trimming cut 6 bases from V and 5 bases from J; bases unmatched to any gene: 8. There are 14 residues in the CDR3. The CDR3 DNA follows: TGTGCCAGCAGGCCCGACAGGGGGTCCCACGAGCAGTACTTC. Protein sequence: CASRPDRGSHEQYF.

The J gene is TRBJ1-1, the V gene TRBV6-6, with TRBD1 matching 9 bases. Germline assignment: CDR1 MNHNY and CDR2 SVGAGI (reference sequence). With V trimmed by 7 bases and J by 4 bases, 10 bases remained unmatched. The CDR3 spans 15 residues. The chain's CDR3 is CASTTRPTGGTEAFF. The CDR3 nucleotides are TGTGCCAGCACCACAAGGCCGACAGGGGGCACTGAAGCTTTCTTT.

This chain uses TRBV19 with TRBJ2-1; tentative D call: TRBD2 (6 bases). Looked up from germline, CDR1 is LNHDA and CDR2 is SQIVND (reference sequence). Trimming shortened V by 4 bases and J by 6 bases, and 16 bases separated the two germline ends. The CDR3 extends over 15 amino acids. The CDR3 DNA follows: TGTGCCAGTAGTACCCCGACTAGTTTCTCCAATGAGCAGTTCTTC. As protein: CASSTPTSFSNEQFF.

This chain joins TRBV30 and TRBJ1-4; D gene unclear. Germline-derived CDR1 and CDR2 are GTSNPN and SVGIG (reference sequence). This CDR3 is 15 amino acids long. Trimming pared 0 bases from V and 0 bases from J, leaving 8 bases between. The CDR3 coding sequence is TGTGCCTGGAGTGTACAGTGGGCAACTAATGAAAAACTGTTTTTT. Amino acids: CAWSVQWATNEKLFF. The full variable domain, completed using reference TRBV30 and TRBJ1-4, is SQTIHQWPATLVQPVGSPLSLECTVEGTSNPNLYWYRQAAGRGLQLLFYSVGIGQISSEVPQNLSASRPQDRQFILSSKKLLLSDSGFYLCAWSVQWATNEKLFFGSGTQLSVL.

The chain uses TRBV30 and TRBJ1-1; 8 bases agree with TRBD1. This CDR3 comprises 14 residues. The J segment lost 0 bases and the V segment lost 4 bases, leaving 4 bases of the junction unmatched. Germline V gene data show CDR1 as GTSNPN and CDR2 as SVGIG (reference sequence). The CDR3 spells CAWMRDRMNTEAFF. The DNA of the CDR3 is TGTGCCTGGATGAGGGACAGGATGAACACTGAAGCTTTCTTT. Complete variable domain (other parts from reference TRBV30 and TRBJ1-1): SQTIHQWPATLVQPVGSPLSLECTVEGTSNPNLYWYRQAAGRGLQLLFYSVGIGQISSEVPQNLSASRPQDRQFILSSKKLLLSDSGFYLCAWMRDRMNTEAFFGQGTRLTVV.

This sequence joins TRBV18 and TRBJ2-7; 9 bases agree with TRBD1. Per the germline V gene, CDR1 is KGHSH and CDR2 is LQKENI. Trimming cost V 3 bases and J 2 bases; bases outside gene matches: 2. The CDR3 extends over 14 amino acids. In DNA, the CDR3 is TGTGCCAGCTCACCGGACAGGGGAACCTACGAGCAGTACTTC. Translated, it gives CASSPDRGTYEQYF. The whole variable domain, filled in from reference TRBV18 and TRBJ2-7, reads NAGVMQNPRHLVRRRGQEARLRCSPMKGHSHVYWYRQLPEEGLKFMVYLQKENIIDESGMPKERFSAEFPKEGPSILRIQQVVRGDSAAYFCASSPDRGTYEQYFGPGTRLTVT.

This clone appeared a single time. CDR3 residues: CASSQDFPSEQFF. The CDR3 nucleotides are TGTGCCAGCAGCCAAGACTTTCCCAGTGAGCAGTTCTTC. The rearrangement links TRBV14 to TRBJ2-1; D uncertain. The germline V and J ends were trimmed by 0 bases and 9 bases, with 9 bases remaining between them. The CDR3 spans 13 residues. Germline assignment: CDR1 SGHDN and CDR2 FVKESK. Full variable domain (rest looked up from reference TRBV14 and TRBJ2-1): EAGVTQFPSHSVIEKGQTVTLRCDPISGHDNLYWYRRVMGKEIKFLLHFVKESKQDESGMPNNRFLAERTGGTYSTLKVQPAELEDSGVYFCASSQDFPSEQFFGPGTRLTVL.

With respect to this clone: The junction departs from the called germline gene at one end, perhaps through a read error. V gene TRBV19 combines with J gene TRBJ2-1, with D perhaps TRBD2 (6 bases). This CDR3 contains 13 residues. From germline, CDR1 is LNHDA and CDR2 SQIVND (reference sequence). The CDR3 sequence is CASSIPTRPSKVF. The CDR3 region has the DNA TGTGCCAGTAGTATACCGACTAGGCCCTCGAAGGTCTTC. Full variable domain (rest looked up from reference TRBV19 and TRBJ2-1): DGGITQSPKYLFRKEGQNVTLSCEQNLNHDAMYWYRQDPGQGLRLIYYSQIVNDFQKGDIAEGYSVSREKKESFPLTVTSAQKNPTAFYLCASSIPTRPSKVFGPGTRLTVL.

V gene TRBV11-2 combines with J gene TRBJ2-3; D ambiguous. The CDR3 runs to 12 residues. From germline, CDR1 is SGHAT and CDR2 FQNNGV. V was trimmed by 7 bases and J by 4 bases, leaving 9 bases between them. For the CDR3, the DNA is TGTGCCAGCACCCCGTCCCCAGATACGCAGTATTTT. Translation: CASTPSPDTQYF. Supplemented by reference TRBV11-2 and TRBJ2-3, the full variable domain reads EAGVAQSPRYKIIEKRQSVAFWCNPISGHATLYWYQQILGQGPKLLIQFQNNGVVDDSQLPKDRFSAERLKGVDSTLKIQPAKLEDSAVYLCASTPSPDTQYFGPGTRLTVL.

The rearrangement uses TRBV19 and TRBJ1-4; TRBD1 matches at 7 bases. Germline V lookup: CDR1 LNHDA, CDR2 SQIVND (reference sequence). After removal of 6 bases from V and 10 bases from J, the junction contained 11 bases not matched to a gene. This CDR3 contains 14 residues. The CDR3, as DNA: TGTGCCAGTAGGCCGGGACAGAGCCTTGGAAAACTGTTTTTT. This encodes CASRPGQSLGKLFF.

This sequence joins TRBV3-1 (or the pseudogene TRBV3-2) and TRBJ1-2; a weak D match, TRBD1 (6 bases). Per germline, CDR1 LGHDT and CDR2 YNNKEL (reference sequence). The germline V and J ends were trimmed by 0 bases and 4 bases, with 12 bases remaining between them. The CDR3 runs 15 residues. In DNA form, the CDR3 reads TGTGCCAGCAGCCAAGAATCGGGGGGGCCCTATGGCTACACCTTC. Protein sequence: CASSQESGGPYGYTF.

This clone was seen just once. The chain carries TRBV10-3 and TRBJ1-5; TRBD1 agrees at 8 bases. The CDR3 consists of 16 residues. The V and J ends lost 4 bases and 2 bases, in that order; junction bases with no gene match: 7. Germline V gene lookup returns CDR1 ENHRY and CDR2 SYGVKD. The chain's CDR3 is CAISVDRGSGNQPQHF. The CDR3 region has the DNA TGTGCCATCAGTGTCGACAGGGGATCGGGCAATCAGCCCCAGCATTTT.

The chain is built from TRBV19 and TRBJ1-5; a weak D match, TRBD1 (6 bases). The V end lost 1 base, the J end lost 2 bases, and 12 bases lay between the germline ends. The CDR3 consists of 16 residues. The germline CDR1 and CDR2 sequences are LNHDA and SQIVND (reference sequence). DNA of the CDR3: TGTGCCAGTAGTATAGGTGGCGGGGGCGGCAATCAGCCCCAGCATTTT. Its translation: CASSIGGGGGNQPQHF.

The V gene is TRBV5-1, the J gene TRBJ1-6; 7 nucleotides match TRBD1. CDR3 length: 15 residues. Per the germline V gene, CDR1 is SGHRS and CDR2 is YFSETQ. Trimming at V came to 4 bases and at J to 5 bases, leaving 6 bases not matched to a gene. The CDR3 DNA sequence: TGCGCCAGCAGCGCCCGACAGGGAAATAATTCACCCCTCCACTTT. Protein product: CASSARQGNNSPLHF.

The CDR3 loop is CASSRAGNEKLFF. The CDR3 coding sequence is TGTGCCAGTAGTAGGGCAGGGAATGAAAAACTGTTTTTT. V and J are TRBV19 and TRBJ1-4; a possible D gene is TRBD1 (5 bases). The CDR3 runs to 13 residues. V shed 4 bases and J shed 5 bases, with 8 bases lying between them. The germline V gene encodes CDR1 LNHDA and CDR2 SQIVND (reference sequence).